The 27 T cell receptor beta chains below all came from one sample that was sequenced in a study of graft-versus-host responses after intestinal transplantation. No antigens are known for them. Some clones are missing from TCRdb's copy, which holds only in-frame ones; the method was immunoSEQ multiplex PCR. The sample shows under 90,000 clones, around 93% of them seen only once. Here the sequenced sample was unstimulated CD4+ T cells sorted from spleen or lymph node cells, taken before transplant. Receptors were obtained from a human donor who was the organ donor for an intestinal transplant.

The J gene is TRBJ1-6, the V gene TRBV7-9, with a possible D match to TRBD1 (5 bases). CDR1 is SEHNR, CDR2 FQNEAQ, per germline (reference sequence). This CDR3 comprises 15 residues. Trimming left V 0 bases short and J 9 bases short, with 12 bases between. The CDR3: CASSLASAGSSPLHF. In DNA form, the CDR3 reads TGTGCCAGCAGCTTAGCGTCGGCAGGGTCTTCACCCCTCCACTTT.

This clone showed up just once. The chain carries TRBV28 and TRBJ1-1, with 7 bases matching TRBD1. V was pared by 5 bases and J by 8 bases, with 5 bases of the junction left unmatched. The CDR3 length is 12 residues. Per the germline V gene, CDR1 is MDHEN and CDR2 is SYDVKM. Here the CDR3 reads CASSQGGREAFF. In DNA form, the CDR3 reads TGTGCCAGCAGTCAAGGGGGCCGGGAAGCTTTCTTT.

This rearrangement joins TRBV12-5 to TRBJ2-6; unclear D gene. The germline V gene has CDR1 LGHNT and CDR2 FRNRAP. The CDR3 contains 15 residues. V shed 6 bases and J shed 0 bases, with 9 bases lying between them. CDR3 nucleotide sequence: TGTGCTAGTGGCGTCAGATCCTCTGGGGCCAACGTCCTGACTTTC. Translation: CASGVRSSGANVLTF.

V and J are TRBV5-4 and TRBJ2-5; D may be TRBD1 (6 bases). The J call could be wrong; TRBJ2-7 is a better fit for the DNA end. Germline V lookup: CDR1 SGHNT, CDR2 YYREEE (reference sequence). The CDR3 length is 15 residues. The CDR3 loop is CASSLGGTKSYEQYF. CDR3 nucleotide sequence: TGTGCCAGCAGCTTGGGGGGGACAAAATCCTACGAGCAGTACTTC.

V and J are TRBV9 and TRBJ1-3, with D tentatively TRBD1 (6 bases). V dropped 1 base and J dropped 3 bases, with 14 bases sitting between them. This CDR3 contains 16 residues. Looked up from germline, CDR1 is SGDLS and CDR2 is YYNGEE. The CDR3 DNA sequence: TGTGCCAGCAGCGTAAACCCAGGGGATTTTGGAAACACCATATATTTT. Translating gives CASSVNPGDFGNTIYF.

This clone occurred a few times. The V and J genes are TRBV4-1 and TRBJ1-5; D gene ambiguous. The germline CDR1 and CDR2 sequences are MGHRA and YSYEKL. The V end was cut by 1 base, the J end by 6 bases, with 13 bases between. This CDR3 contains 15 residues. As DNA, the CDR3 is TGCGCCAGCAGCCAAGTCCCCGGCCAGGTTCAGCCCCAGCATTTT. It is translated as CASSQVPGQVQPQHF.

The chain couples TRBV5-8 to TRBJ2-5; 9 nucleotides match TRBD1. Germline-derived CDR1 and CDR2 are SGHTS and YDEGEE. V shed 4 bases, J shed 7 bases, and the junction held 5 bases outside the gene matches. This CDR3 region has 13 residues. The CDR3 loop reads CASSPWTGVTQYF. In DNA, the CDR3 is TGTGCCAGCAGCCCGTGGACAGGGGTGACCCAGTACTTC.

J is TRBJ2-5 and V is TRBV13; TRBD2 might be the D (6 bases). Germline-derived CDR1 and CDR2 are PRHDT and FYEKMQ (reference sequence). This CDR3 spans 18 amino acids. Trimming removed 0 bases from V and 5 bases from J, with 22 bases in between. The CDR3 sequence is CASSLGLFAGRMGETQYF. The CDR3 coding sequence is TGTGCCAGCAGCTTAGGCCTATTCGCGGGGAGAATGGGGGAGACCCAGTACTTC.

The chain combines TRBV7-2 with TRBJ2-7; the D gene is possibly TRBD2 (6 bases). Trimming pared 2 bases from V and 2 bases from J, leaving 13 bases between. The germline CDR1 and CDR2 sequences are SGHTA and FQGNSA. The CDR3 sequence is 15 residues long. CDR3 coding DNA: TGTGCCAGCAGCTTAATCCCGGGAGCGACCTACGAGCAGTACTTC. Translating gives CASSLIPGATYEQYF.

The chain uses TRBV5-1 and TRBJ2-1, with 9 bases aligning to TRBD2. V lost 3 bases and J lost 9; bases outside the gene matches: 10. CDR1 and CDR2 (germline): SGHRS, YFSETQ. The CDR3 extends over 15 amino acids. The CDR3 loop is CASSSSAGGLTEQFF. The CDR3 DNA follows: TGCGCCAGCAGCTCCTCAGCGGGAGGTTTAACTGAGCAGTTCTTC.

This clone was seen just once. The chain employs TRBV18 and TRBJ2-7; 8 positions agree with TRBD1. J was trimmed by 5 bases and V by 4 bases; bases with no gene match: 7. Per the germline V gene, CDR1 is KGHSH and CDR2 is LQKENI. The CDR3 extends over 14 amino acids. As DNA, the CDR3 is TGTGCCAGCTCACGGGGGTCGACAGGGGACGAGCAGTACTTC. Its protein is CASSRGSTGDEQYF.

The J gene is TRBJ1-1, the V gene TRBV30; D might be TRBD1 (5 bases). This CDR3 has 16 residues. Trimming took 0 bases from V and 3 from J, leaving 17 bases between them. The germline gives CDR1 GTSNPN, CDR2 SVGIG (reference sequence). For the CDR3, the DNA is TGTGCCTGGAGTGTCTGGGTGGCCAGGGCAGACACTGAAGCTTTCTTT. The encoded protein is CAWSVWVARADTEAFF.

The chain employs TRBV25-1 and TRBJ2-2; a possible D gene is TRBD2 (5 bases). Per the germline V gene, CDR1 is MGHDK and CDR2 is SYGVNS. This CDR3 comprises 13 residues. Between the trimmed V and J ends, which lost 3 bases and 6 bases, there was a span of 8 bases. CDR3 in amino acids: CASSDLGAGELFF. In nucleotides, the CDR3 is TGTGCCAGCAGTGATCTCGGGGCCGGGGAGCTGTTTTTT.

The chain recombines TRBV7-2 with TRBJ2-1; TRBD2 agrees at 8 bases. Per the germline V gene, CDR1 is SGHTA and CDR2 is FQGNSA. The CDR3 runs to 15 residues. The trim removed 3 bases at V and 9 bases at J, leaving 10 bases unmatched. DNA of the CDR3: TGTGCCAGCAGCTTTTCATACAGCGGGGGTTCTGAGCAGTTCTTC. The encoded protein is CASSFSYSGGSEQFF.

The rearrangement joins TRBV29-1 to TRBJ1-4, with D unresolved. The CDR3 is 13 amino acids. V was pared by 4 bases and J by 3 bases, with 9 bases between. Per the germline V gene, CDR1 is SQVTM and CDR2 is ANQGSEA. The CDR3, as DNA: TGCAGCGTTGGCGGCAGAGCTAATGAAAAACTGTTTTTT. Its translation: CSVGGRANEKLFF. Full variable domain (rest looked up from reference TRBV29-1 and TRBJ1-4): SAVISQKPSRDICQRGTSLTIQCQVDSQVTMMFWYRQQPGQSLTLIATANQGSEATYESGFVIDKFPISRPNLTFSTLTVSNMSPEDSSIYLCSVGGRANEKLFFGSGTQLSVL.

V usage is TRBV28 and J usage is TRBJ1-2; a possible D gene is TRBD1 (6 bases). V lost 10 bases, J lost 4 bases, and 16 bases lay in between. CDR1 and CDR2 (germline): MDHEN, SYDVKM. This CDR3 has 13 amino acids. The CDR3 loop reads CATFPGQLYGYTF. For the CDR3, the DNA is TGTGCCACCTTCCCCGGACAGCTCTATGGCTACACCTTC.

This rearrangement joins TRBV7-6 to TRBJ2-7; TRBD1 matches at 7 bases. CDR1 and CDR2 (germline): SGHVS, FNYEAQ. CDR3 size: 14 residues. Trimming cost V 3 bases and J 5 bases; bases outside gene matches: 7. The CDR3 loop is CASSLETGSHEQYF. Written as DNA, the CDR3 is TGTGCCAGCAGCTTGGAGACAGGGTCCCACGAGCAGTACTTC. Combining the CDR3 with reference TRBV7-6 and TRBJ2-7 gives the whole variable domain GAGVSQSPRYKVTKRGQDVALRCDPISGHVSLYWYRQALGQGPEFLTYFNYEAQQDKSGLPNDRFSAERPEGSISTLTIQRTEQRDSAMYRCASSLETGSHEQYFGPGTRLTVT.

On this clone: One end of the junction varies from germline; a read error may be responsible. The CDR3 sequence is CTSKNSLSAGVASTDTQYF. The CDR3 DNA reads TGCACCAGCAAGAACTCTCTTTCAGCGGGAGTCGCGAGCACAGATACGCAGTATTTT. This chain links TRBV5-1 with TRBJ2-3; 8 nucleotides match TRBD2. This CDR3 region has 19 residues. Germline loops: CDR1 SGHRS, CDR2 YFSETQ.

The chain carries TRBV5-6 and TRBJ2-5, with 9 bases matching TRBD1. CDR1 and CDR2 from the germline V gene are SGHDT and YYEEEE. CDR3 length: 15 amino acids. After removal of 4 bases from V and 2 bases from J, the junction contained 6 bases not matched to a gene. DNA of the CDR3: TGTGCCAGCAGCAGTGAGGACAGGGGACAAGAGACCCAGTACTTC. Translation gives CASSSEDRGQETQYF.

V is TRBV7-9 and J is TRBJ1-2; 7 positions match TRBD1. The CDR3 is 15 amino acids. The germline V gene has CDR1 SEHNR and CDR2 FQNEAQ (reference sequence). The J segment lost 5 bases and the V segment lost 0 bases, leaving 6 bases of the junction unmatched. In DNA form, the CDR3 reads TGTGCCAGCAGCTTAGCAGGGGGCAAGGGGTATGGCTACACCTTC. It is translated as CASSLAGGKGYGYTF.

The CDR3 is CASSAVRASGGTRDQYF. The CDR3 DNA reads as TGTGCCAGCAGCGCCGTTAGGGCTAGCGGGGGCACAAGAGACCAGTACTTC. The chain is built from TRBV7-9 and TRBJ2-5, with TRBD2 matching over 10 bases. Trimming cost V 5 bases and J 10 bases; bases outside gene matches: 19. This CDR3 has 17 amino acids. Germline CDR1 reads SEHNR; CDR2 reads FQNEAQ (reference sequence).

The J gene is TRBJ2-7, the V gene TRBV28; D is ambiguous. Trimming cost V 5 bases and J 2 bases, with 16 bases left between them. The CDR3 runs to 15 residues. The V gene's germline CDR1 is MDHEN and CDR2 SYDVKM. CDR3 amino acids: CASSPPPTVTYEQYF. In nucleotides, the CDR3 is TGTGCCAGCAGTCCCCCCCCCACAGTGACCTACGAGCAGTACTTC.

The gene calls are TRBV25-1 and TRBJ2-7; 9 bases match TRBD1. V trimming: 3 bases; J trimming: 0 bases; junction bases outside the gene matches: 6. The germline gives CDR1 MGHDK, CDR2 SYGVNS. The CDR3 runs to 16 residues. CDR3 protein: CASSDRRDRDSYEQYF. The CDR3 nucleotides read TGTGCCAGCAGTGACCGCCGGGACAGGGACTCCTACGAGCAGTACTTC.

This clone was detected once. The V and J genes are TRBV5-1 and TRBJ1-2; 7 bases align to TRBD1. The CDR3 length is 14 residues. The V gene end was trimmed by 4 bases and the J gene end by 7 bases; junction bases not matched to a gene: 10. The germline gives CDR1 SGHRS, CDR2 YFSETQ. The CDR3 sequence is CASSGAGGIGGYTF. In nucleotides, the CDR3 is TGCGCCAGCAGCGGGGCAGGGGGAATCGGTGGCTACACCTTC.

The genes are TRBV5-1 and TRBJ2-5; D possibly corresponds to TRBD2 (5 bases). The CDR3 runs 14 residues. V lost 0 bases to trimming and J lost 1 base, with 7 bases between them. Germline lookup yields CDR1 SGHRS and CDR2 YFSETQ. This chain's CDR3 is CASSLGGIQETQYF. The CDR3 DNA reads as TGCGCCAGCAGCTTGGGAGGGATCCAAGAGACCCAGTACTTC.

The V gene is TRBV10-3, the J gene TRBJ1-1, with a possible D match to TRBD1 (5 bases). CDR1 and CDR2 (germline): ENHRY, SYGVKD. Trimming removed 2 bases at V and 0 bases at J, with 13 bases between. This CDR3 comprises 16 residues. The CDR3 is CAISEKRQTMNTEAFF. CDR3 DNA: TGTGCCATCAGTGAGAAAAGACAGACAATGAACACTGAAGCTTTCTTT.

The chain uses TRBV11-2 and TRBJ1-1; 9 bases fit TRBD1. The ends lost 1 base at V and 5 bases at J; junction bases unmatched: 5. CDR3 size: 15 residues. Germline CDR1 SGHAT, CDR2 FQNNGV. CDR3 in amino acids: CASSLGRTGETEAFF. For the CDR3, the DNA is TGTGCCAGCAGCTTAGGGAGGACAGGGGAAACTGAAGCTTTCTTT.